A single T cell receptor beta chain is shown here with its context. Its specificity is unknown. Trimming removed 3 bases from V and 4 bases from J, with 20 bases in between. CDR1 is SGHRS and CDR2 is YFSETQ in the germline V gene. The CDR3 loop spans 17 amino acids. Each cell subset's genomic DNA was divided evenly among several immunoSEQ plates. Some clones are missing from TCRdb's copy, which holds only in-frame ones; the method was immunoSEQ multiplex PCR. The data contain under 600,000 clones, nearly 98% of them singletons. This entry comes from a study of shared clonotypes between healthy human individuals. Study results and caveats: In the sorted subsets, rarefaction showed sequencing was incomplete despite large depth. Several donors held approximately 5% of naive CD4 clonotypes in common.

Naivety among CD8 cells was defined by CD45RO negativity and positive CCR7 selection, thereby excluding terminally differentiated effector memory CD45RA+ cells. Everyone who donated was a Caucasian adult who lived in Nashville, Tennessee. This chain joins TRBV5-1 and TRBJ2-1; D is possibly TRBD1 (5 bases). Sequencing was carried out using naive CD8+ T cells sorted from blood. The sequence was obtained from a man aged 25-45 years in good health. CDR3 DNA: TGCGCCAGCAGCTCTACCTGGGGCGACCCTTCATACAATGAGCAGTTCTTC. Its protein product is CASSSTWGDPSYNEQFF. Full variable domain (remainder filled in from reference TRBV5-1 and TRBJ2-1): KAGVTQTPRYLIKTRGQQVTLSCSPISGHRSVSWYQQTPGQGLQFLFEYFSETQRNKGNFPGRFSGRQFSNSRSEMNVSTLELGDSALYLCASSSTWGDPSYNEQFFGPGTRLTVL.